These 23 T cell receptor beta chains were all obtained from the same sample, sequenced in a study of blood T cell repertoires in COVID-19. Using immunoSEQ multiplex PCR, the repertoire was profiled, and TCRdb retains in-frame clones only, with some absent. The table lists tens of thousands of clones, roughly 87% of them singletons. Material for sequencing was peripheral blood. The receptors originated from an elderly woman with active or convalescent COVID-19.

The gene calls are TRBV27 and TRBJ1-1; no clear D. Trimming took off 7 bases at V and 3 bases at J, with 21 bases between the two ends. The CDR3 spans 16 residues. Germline-derived CDR1 and CDR2 are MNHEY and SMNVEV (reference sequence). CDR3 region: CASNPGGLRPHTEAFF. Written as DNA, the CDR3 is TGTGCCAGCAACCCGGGAGGGTTACGGCCTCACACTGAAGCTTTCTTT.

This chain uses TRBV10-2 with TRBJ1-6; the D gene is possibly TRBD1 (5 bases). From germline, CDR1 is WSHSY and CDR2 SAAADI. The V end lost 6 bases, the J end lost 7 bases, and 7 bases lay between the germline ends. The CDR3 length is 12 residues. In nucleotides, the CDR3 is TGCGCCAGCAGACAGGAAAATTCACCCCTCCACTTT. Its protein product is CASRQENSPLHF.

V is TRBV19 and J is TRBJ2-1; perhaps TRBD1 as D (6 bases). The CDR3 consists of 14 residues. The V end lost 4 bases, the J end lost 7 bases, and 14 bases lay between the germline ends. Germline V gene data show CDR1 as LNHDA and CDR2 as SQIVND (reference sequence). The CDR3 protein is CASSKFVQGNEQFF. In nucleotides, the CDR3 is TGTGCCAGTAGTAAGTTCGTCCAGGGGAATGAGCAGTTCTTC.

The chain uses TRBV5-1 and TRBJ2-7, with D tentatively TRBD1 (7 bases). V lost 2 bases and J 1 base, leaving 13 bases between the germline ends. The CDR3 length is 15 residues. From germline, CDR1 is SGHRS and CDR2 YFSETQ. The CDR3 region is CASSLTGEDSYEQYF. CDR3 DNA sequence: TGCGCCAGCAGCTTAACAGGGGAGGATTCCTACGAGCAGTACTTC.

The sample holds a few counts of this clone. The chain links TRBV19 to TRBJ1-1, with D unresolved. Per the germline V gene, CDR1 is LNHDA and CDR2 is SQIVND (reference sequence). Trimming pared 8 bases from V and 0 bases from J, leaving 7 bases between. This CDR3 contains 12 residues. The CDR3 DNA sequence: TGTGCCAGTTCACAGATGAACACTGAAGCTTTCTTT. Protein sequence: CASSQMNTEAFF.

The CDR3 protein is CASSDSGGSSYNEQFF. The CDR3 bases are TGCGCCAGCAGCGATAGCGGGGGAAGCTCCTACAATGAGCAGTTCTTC. The rearrangement links TRBV5-1 to TRBJ2-1, with 9 nucleotides matching TRBD2. Unmatched junction bases numbered 5, after V lost 4 bases and J lost 0 bases. Germline assignment: CDR1 SGHRS and CDR2 YFSETQ. CDR3 size: 16 residues.

The V gene is TRBV3-1 (or the pseudogene TRBV3-2), the J gene TRBJ2-1, with 10 bases that match TRBD2. The CDR3 spans 18 residues. Germline V lookup: CDR1 LGHDT, CDR2 YNNKEL (reference sequence). V lost 7 bases to trimming and J lost 15 bases; unmatched junction nucleotides: 27. The CDR3 protein is CASTTTLSKRQRERGGFF. The CDR3 bases are TGTGCCAGCACCACCACTCTTTCCAAAAGGCAGAGGGAGCGGGGGGGGTTCTTC.

The gene calls are TRBV9 and TRBJ1-5; D is perhaps TRBD1 (5 bases). CDR3 length: 15 amino acids. The V end lost 0 bases, the J end lost 7 bases, and 14 bases lay between the germline ends. In germline, CDR1 is SGDLS, CDR2 YYNGEE. As DNA, the CDR3 is TGTGCCAGCAGCGTAGGGGGCACTTTTGGCCAGCCCCAGCATTTT. Amino acid sequence: CASSVGGTFGQPQHF.

This rearrangement joins TRBV2 to TRBJ1-1; TRBD1 might be the D (6 bases). With 9 bases removed from V and 3 bases from J, the gap between germline ends came to 14 bases. Per germline, CDR1 SNHLY and CDR2 FYNNEI. CDR3 size: 13 residues. The CDR3 protein is CASWDILDTEAFF. CDR3 nucleotide sequence: TGTGCCAGTTGGGACATTCTGGACACTGAAGCTTTCTTT.

The chain employs TRBV5-4 and TRBJ1-5; D perhaps matches TRBD1 (6 bases). Germline-derived CDR1 and CDR2 are SGHNT and YYREEE (reference sequence). There are 14 residues in the CDR3. V lost 4 bases and J 3 bases, leaving 11 bases between the germline ends. The CDR3 loop is CASSIQGYNQPQHF. The CDR3 nucleotides read TGTGCCAGCAGCATACAGGGCTACAATCAGCCCCAGCATTTT.

The chain is built from TRBV19 and TRBJ1-4; D gene uncertain. Looked up from germline, CDR1 is LNHDA and CDR2 is SQIVND (reference sequence). Deletions cut 9 bases from V and 8 bases from J, with 7 bases between. The CDR3 contains 10 residues. Here the CDR3 reads CARLVEKLFF. The CDR3, as DNA: TGTGCCAGACTGGTGGAAAAACTGTTTTTT.

The chain has TRBV10-1 and TRBJ1-1; 9 nucleotides agree with TRBD1. The CDR3 length is 13 residues. After removal of 10 bases from V and 10 bases from J, the junction contained 13 bases not matched to a gene. Germline values: CDR1 WNHNN, CDR2 SYGVQD (reference sequence). The CDR3 is CATSPGQGISAFF. CDR3 DNA sequence: TGCGCCACCTCCCCCGGACAGGGGATTTCAGCTTTCTTT.

The chain carries TRBV19 and TRBJ1-5; 7 nucleotides align to TRBD1. This CDR3 is built from 18 residues. Germline CDR1 and CDR2: LNHDA and SQIVND (reference sequence). With 4 bases clipped from V and 0 bases from J, the junction kept 12 bases outside the gene matches. The chain's CDR3 is CASSTGQVLGDSNQPQHF. The CDR3 DNA is TGTGCCAGTAGTACTGGACAGGTCCTAGGAGATAGCAATCAGCCCCAGCATTTT.

The sample holds a few counts of this clone. The chain uses TRBV5-1 and TRBJ2-2; TRBD1 agrees at 9 bases. The germline V gene encodes CDR1 SGHRS and CDR2 YFSETQ. The J segment lost 4 bases and the V segment lost 5 bases, leaving 3 bases of the junction unmatched. This CDR3 has 14 residues. DNA of the CDR3: TGCGCCAGCAGTACAGGGGGCCTCACCGGGGAGCTGTTTTTT. Translated, it gives CASSTGGLTGELFF.

The chain employs TRBV6-8 and TRBJ1-5, with a weak D call TRBD1 (5 bases). The CDR3 runs 17 residues. Trimming pared 8 bases from V and 0 bases from J, leaving 20 bases between. Germline-derived CDR1 and CDR2 are MNHGY and SAAAGT. The CDR3 is CASCLGPLTDSNQPQHF. As DNA, the CDR3 is TGTGCCAGCTGCCTCGGCCCCTTGACAGATAGCAATCAGCCCCAGCATTTT.

This clone has a handful of counts. The chain uses TRBV29-1 and TRBJ1-5; D is undetermined. Germline CDR1 SQVTM, CDR2 ANQGSEA. V was shortened by 7 bases and J by 2 bases, with 9 bases between the two germline ends. The CDR3 has 12 residues. CDR3 nucleotides: TGCAGCGCGATGTCGGGCAATCAGCCCCAGCATTTT. Its translation is CSAMSGNQPQHF.

The CDR3 sequence: CASSLSQGGYTF. CDR3 DNA: TGTGCCAGCAGCTTATCACAGGGTGGCTACACCTTC. This rearrangement joins TRBV7-2 to TRBJ1-2, with D possibly TRBD1 on 6 matching bases. CDR1 and CDR2 from the germline V gene are SGHTA and FQGNSA. V lost 2 bases, J lost 7 bases, and 8 bases lay in between. The CDR3 contains 12 residues.

The DNA of the CDR3 is TGTGCCAGCAGCCTGGGACAGTCGACCTACAATGAGCAGTTCTTC. Amino acids: CASSLGQSTYNEQFF. The V and J genes are TRBV27 and TRBJ2-1; 7 nucleotides align to TRBD1. Germline CDR1 and CDR2: MNHEY and SMNVEV (reference sequence). This CDR3 region has 15 residues. V gave up 6 bases and J gave up 2 bases; unmatched junction bases: 7.

This sequence joins TRBV29-1 and TRBJ2-7; possibly TRBD2 for D (5 bases). Trimming took 7 bases from V and 2 from J, leaving 9 bases between them. Germline CDR1 SQVTM, CDR2 ANQGSEA. This CDR3 contains 11 residues. The CDR3 spells CSGIATYEQYF. In DNA form, the CDR3 reads TGCAGCGGGATAGCGACCTACGAGCAGTACTTC.

The genes are TRBV18 and TRBJ1-6; D is unclear. Germline CDR1 is KGHSH and CDR2 is LQKENI. V lost 1 base, J lost 3 bases, and 7 bases lay in between. This CDR3 has 15 amino acids. The CDR3 protein is CASSPRLNYNSPLHF. Here the CDR3 DNA reads TGTGCCAGCTCACCACGGCTGAACTATAATTCACCCCTCCACTTT.

Only a few counts were recorded for this clone. This sequence joins TRBV7-2 and TRBJ1-2, with 7 bases fitting TRBD1. This CDR3 region has 14 residues. The germline V gene encodes CDR1 SGHTA and CDR2 FQGNSA. The J segment lost 5 bases and the V segment lost 1 base, leaving 4 bases of the junction unmatched. The CDR3 reads CASSLGTGQYGYTF. The CDR3 DNA is TGTGCCAGCAGCTTAGGTACGGGACAGTATGGCTACACCTTC.

The chain couples TRBV5-6 to TRBJ1-5; D is unclear. This CDR3 is 14 amino acids long. V was cut by 2 bases and J by 9 bases, with 15 bases left in between. Per germline, CDR1 SGHDT and CDR2 YYEEEE. The CDR3 here is CASSFSGGVMPQHF. CDR3 sequence (DNA): TGTGCCAGCAGCTTCTCGGGTGGCGTCATGCCCCAGCATTTT. Full variable domain (remainder filled in from reference TRBV5-6 and TRBJ1-5): DAGVTQSPTHLIKTRGQQVTLRCSPKSGHDTVSWYQQALGQGPQFIFQYYEEEERQRGNFPDRFSGHQFPNYSSELNVNALLLGDSALYLCASSFSGGVMPQHFGDGTRLSIL.

The genes are TRBV30 and TRBJ1-6; 8 nucleotides align to TRBD1. This CDR3 contains 16 residues. With 5 bases clipped from V and 0 bases from J, the junction kept 6 bases outside the gene matches. Per germline, CDR1 GTSNPN and CDR2 SVGIG (reference sequence). The DNA of the CDR3 is TGTGCCTGGTGGACAGGGTACAGCTCCTATAATTCACCCCTCCACTTT. The encoded protein is CAWWTGYSSYNSPLHF.